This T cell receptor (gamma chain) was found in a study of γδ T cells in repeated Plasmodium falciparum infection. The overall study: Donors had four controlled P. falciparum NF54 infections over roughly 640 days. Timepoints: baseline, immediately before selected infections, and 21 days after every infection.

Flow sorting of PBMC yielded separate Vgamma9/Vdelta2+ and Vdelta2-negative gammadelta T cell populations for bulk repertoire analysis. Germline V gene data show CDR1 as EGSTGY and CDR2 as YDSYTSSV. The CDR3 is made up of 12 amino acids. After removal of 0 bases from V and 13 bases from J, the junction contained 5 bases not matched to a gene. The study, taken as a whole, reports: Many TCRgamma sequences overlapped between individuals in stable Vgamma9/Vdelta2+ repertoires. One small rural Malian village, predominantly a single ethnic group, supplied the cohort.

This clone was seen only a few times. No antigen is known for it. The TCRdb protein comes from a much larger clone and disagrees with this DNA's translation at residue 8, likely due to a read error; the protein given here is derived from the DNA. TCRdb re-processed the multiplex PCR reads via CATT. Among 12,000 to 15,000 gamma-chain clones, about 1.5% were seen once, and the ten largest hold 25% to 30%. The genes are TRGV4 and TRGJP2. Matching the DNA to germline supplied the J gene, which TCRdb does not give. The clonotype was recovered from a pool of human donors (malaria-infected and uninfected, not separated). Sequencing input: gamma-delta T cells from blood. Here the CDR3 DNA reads TGTGCCACCTGGGATGGGCACGAGATCAAGACGTTT. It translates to CATWDGHEIKTF.